This T cell receptor beta chain is from a study of blood T cell repertoires in COVID-19. Across the whole study: Samples came from the United States, Italy and Spain, spanning acute and convalescent COVID-19. Nucleic acid was either cDNA or gDNA, and it came from T cells, B-cell-depleted T cells, or PBMCs.

This CDR3 is built from 15 residues. The V end lost 7 bases, the J end lost 6 bases, and 18 bases lay between the germline ends. CDR1 MDHEN and CDR2 SYDVKM come from the germline V gene. How the authors handled the data: From reference gene primer amplification, estimates of nucleated cell counts were derived. Clones were read by immunoSEQ multiplex PCR, and TCRdb kept only the in-frame ones, dropping some. Clone size and the V and J calls come from that table; the DNA yielded D and trimming. This sample has hundreds of thousands of clones, with roughly 89% found just once. The gene calls are TRBV28 and TRBJ1-4; weak D call: TRBD1 (6 bases). Sequenced material: peripheral blood. The TCR sequence derives from a woman in her 30s with acute or convalescent COVID-19. As DNA, the CDR3 is TGTGCCAGCAAAAGATCGGGGGGGCTCCATGAAAAACTGTTTTTT. Translating gives CASKRSGGLHEKLFF.